This TCR beta chain appears in the sequencing data of a study of T cells after yellow fever vaccination. This CDR3 contains 16 residues. The germline gives CDR1 LGHDT, CDR2 YNNKEL (reference sequence). V was clipped by 3 bases and J by 0 bases; unmatched bases: 5. This clonotype has just a few counts. Its target is not known. Using its own MiXCR run on the 5' RACE reads, TCRdb lists one record per CDR3 protein. The data show some 350,000 distinct CDR3 sequences, roughly 4.3% seen once. Findings and limits, study-wide: Though weaker, the secondary response peaked faster, on day 5 versus 15. The booster response re-showed most primary clones: about 96% CD4, around 90% CD8.

Sequencing was performed on PBMCs, taken 5 days after the yellow fever booster vaccination. The TCR originated in a man between 18 and 35 years old who received the YFV17D yellow fever vaccine. J is TRBJ2-1 and V is TRBV3-1, with 7 bases aligning to TRBD2. CDR3 in amino acids: CASSHRGGSSYNEQFF. Written as DNA, the CDR3 is TGTGCCAGCAGCCACCGGGGCGGGAGCTCCTACAATGAGCAGTTCTTC.